The 25 T cell receptor beta chains listed next were all sequenced from one sample in a study of T cell repertoires in cytomegalovirus infection. TCRdb reprocessed the reads with MiXCR, giving one entry per CDR3 protein. The sample records fewer than 200,000 distinct CDR3 sequences, roughly a fifth being singletons. Sample: PBMCs. The receptors come from a human donor in good health (CMV status not recorded). Some clones in this sample may be carry-over from other donors' samples.

This chain uses TRBV19 with TRBJ1-6; D unclear. Looked up from germline, CDR1 is LNHDA and CDR2 is SQIVND (reference sequence). The CDR3 has 18 amino acids. V shed 0 bases and J shed 9 bases, with 21 bases lying between them. The CDR3 nucleotides read TGTGCCAGTAGTATAGATTTCTCGTTGGGGATCCTGGGTTCACCCCTCCACTTT. Its translation is CASSIDFSLGILGSPLHF. Full variable domain (rest looked up from reference TRBV19 and TRBJ1-6): DGGITQSPKYLFRKEGQNVTLSCEQNLNHDAMYWYRQDPGQGLRLIYYSQIVNDFQKGDIAEGYSVSREKKESFPLTVTSAQKNPTAFYLCASSIDFSLGILGSPLHFGNGTRLTVT.

The J gene is TRBJ2-7, the V gene TRBV24-1; no clear D gene. CDR3 length: 14 residues. Trimming took 8 bases from V and 2 from J, leaving 15 bases between them. Germline V gene data show CDR1 as KGHDR and CDR2 as SFDVKD. The CDR3 DNA is TGTGCCACCACCCCGGGCCCCCGGACCTACGAGCAGTACTTC. This gives the protein CATTPGPRTYEQYF.

This clonotype has only a few counts. The V call is TRBV28, the J call TRBJ1-2, with D unclear. The CDR3 spans 17 residues. V was clipped by 6 bases and J by 7 bases, with 27 bases between them. Germline CDR1 and CDR2: MDHEN and SYDVKM. CDR3 region: CASRGEVLVERIGGYTF. The CDR3, as DNA: TGTGCCAGCAGGGGTGAGGTGCTCGTTGAGAGAATCGGTGGCTACACCTTC.

The chain is built from TRBV25-1 and TRBJ1-1; 7 nucleotides align to TRBD1. J lost 1 base, V lost 3 bases, and 5 bases had no gene match. CDR3 length: 15 residues. Germline V CDR1 and CDR2: MGHDK, SYGVNS. This CDR3 is CASSDHRGGNTEAFF. As DNA, the CDR3 is TGTGCCAGCAGTGACCACAGGGGAGGGAACACTGAAGCTTTCTTT.

The chain links TRBV6-8 to TRBJ1-1; D unclear. The CDR3 totals 16 residues. V lost 2 bases, J lost 2 bases, and 15 bases lay in between. The V gene's germline CDR1 is MNHGY and CDR2 SAAAGT. DNA for the CDR3: TGTGCCAGCAGTTACCCCGGGCAGGAAAGTAACACTGAAGCTTTCTTT. Protein: CASSYPGQESNTEAFF.

Only a few counts were recorded for this clonotype. V usage is TRBV4-3 and J usage is TRBJ2-6, with TRBD1 as a possible D gene (6 bases). CDR1 and CDR2 (germline): LGHNA, YSLEER. CDR3 length: 16 amino acids. V was shortened by 1 base and J by 4 bases, with 11 bases between the two germline ends. The CDR3 sequence: CASSQGQGTGANVLTF. The CDR3 DNA sequence: TGCGCCAGCAGCCAAGGGCAGGGGACCGGGGCCAACGTCCTGACTTTC.

The chain has TRBV7-6 and TRBJ2-2; D remains unclear. CDR3 length equals 13 residues. Germline CDR1 is SGHVS and CDR2 is FNYEAQ. The germline V and J ends were trimmed by 5 bases and 7 bases, with 11 bases remaining between them. The CDR3 is CASSIITGGELFF. The CDR3 coding sequence is TGTGCCAGCAGCATAATCACCGGCGGGGAGCTGTTTTTT.

This clonotype has a handful of counts. The V call is TRBV12-3 or TRBV12-4, the J call TRBJ2-7; D is unclear. V was cut by 4 bases and J by 4 bases, with 11 bases left in between. The CDR3 consists of 13 residues. As DNA, the CDR3 is TGTGCCAGCAGTTCCAGTAAACCTTACGAGCAGTACTTC. Translated: CASSSSKPYEQYF.

The chain recombines TRBV27 with TRBJ2-5, with TRBD2 matching over 10 bases. Germline-derived CDR1 and CDR2 are MNHEY and SMNVEV (reference sequence). CDR3 length: 18 residues. V shed 6 bases and J 0 bases; nucleotides not matched to a gene: 13. CDR3 sequence: CASRAGIAGGRYQETQYF. The CDR3 bases are TGTGCCAGCAGGGCCGGGATAGCGGGAGGACGTTACCAAGAGACCCAGTACTTC.

CDR3 region: CASSFGTATGEKLFF. The CDR3 region has the DNA TGTGCCAGCAGCTTTGGGACAGCGACTGGGGAAAAACTGTTTTTT. The V gene is TRBV7-9, the J gene TRBJ1-4; 7 bases are a match to TRBD1. CDR3 length equals 15 residues. The germline gives CDR1 SEHNR, CDR2 FQNEAQ (reference sequence). Losses at the gene ends were 3 bases for V and 8 bases for J; bases not matched to a gene: 9.

The chain combines TRBV20-1 with TRBJ2-3, with 12 positions matching TRBD2. Germline V gives CDR1 DFQATT, CDR2 SNEGSKA (reference sequence). After removal of 3 bases from V and 6 bases from J, the junction contained 13 bases not matched to a gene. There are 17 residues in the CDR3. The CDR3 protein is CSARGFLAGGPSDTQYF. The CDR3 DNA follows: TGCAGTGCTAGGGGATTTCTAGCGGGAGGGCCTTCGGATACGCAGTATTTT.

The chain combines TRBV25-1 with TRBJ1-5; maybe TRBD1 (5 bases). The CDR3 covers 13 residues. Trimming stripped 5 bases from V and 9 bases from J, with 14 bases between. Looked up from germline, CDR1 is MGHDK and CDR2 is SYGVNS. CDR3: CASSRGGGSPQHF. The CDR3 DNA follows: TGTGCCAGCAGTCGTGGGGGTGGATCGCCCCAGCATTTT. Combining the CDR3 with reference TRBV25-1 and TRBJ1-5 gives the whole variable domain EADIYQTPRYLVIGTGKKITLECSQTMGHDKMYWYQQDPGMELHLIHYSYGVNSTEKGDLSSESTVSRIRTEHFPLTLESARPSHTSQYLCASSRGGGSPQHFGDGTRLSIL.

The sample holds a few counts of this clonotype. V and J are TRBV19 and TRBJ2-7, with no clear D. Germline V gives CDR1 LNHDA, CDR2 SQIVND (reference sequence). This CDR3 is 13 amino acids long. With 3 bases removed from V and 1 base from J, the gap between germline ends came to 7 bases. CDR3: CASSISRSYEQYF. CDR3 nucleotide sequence: TGTGCCAGTAGTATTTCCAGGTCCTACGAGCAGTACTTC.

The J gene is TRBJ1-5, the V gene TRBV7-3; D is unclear. V was trimmed by 6 bases and J by 3 bases, leaving 12 bases between them. The CDR3 has 14 amino acids. From germline, CDR1 is SGHTA and CDR2 FQGTGA. As DNA, the CDR3 is TGTGCCAGCAGGGGCTACAGAGCCAATCAGCCCCAGCATTTT. Its protein product is CASRGYRANQPQHF. The full variable domain, completed using reference TRBV7-3 and TRBJ1-5, is GAGVSQTPSNKVTEKGKYVELRCDPISGHTALYWYRQSLGQGPEFLIYFQGTGAADDSGLPNDRFFAVRPEGSVSTLKIQRTERGDSAVYLCASRGYRANQPQHFGDGTRLSIL.

The gene calls are TRBV19 and TRBJ1-1; D unclear. The germline V gene has CDR1 LNHDA and CDR2 SQIVND (reference sequence). The CDR3 is made up of 13 amino acids. V lost 7 bases and J lost 1, with 10 bases in between. The CDR3 spells CASTPHQNTEAFF. The CDR3 coding sequence is TGTGCCAGTACCCCACACCAGAACACTGAAGCTTTCTTT.

This clonotype showed up just a few times. The V and J genes are TRBV19 and TRBJ2-2, with TRBD2 identical over 9 bases. Germline loops: CDR1 LNHDA, CDR2 SQIVND (reference sequence). V trimming: 0 bases; J trimming: 5 bases; junction bases outside the gene matches: 4. The CDR3 spans 16 residues. The CDR3 spells CASSIESSGRTGELFF. CDR3 sequence (DNA): TGTGCCAGTAGTATAGAGTCCAGCGGGAGGACCGGGGAGCTGTTTTTT.

This clonotype was detected many times. This rearrangement joins TRBV7-3 to TRBJ2-1; 10 bases line up with TRBD2. The CDR3 is 16 amino acids. Trimming removed 8 bases from V and 7 bases from J; junction bases left unmatched: 14. The germline V gene encodes CDR1 SGHTA and CDR2 FQGTGA. The CDR3, as DNA: TGTGCCAGCCGTGCGACTGGGACTAGCGAGGGGAATGAGCAGTTCTTC. Amino acids: CASRATGTSEGNEQFF.

Regarding this clonotype: It may be a read error: a sequence one base away is much more abundant. The genes are TRBV7-6 and TRBJ2-1; a weak D match, TRBD1 (6 bases). Germline lookup yields CDR1 SGHVS and CDR2 FNYEAQ. The CDR3 consists of 14 residues. This CDR3 is CASSAKQGFDELFF. As DNA, the CDR3 is TGTGCCAGCAGCGCAAAACAGGGTTTCGATGAGCTGTTCTTC.

This clonotype was recorded a few times. The rearrangement joins TRBV10-3 to TRBJ2-7; the match to TRBD1 covers 8 bases. The CDR3 runs to 13 residues. V lost 8 bases and J lost 4; bases outside the gene matches: 7. The germline V gene has CDR1 ENHRY and CDR2 SYGVKD. The CDR3 sequence: CAIGAGGSYEQYF. The DNA of the CDR3 is TGTGCCATCGGGGCAGGGGGCTCGTACGAGCAGTACTTC.

The chain recombines TRBV14 with TRBJ2-1, with TRBD2 matching 8 bases. J gave up 5 bases and V 0 bases, and 15 bases lay outside the gene matches. The CDR3 extends over 19 amino acids. Germline values: CDR1 SGHDN, CDR2 FVKESK. CDR3 in DNA: TGTGCCAGCAGCCAAGATACAGGGCAGTTCGCGGGAGGTCACAATGAGCAGTTCTTC. Translated, it gives CASSQDTGQFAGGHNEQFF.

This clonotype was detected many times. The V gene is TRBV7-2, the J gene TRBJ2-3, with 10 bases aligning to TRBD2. Unmatched junction bases numbered 12, after V lost 2 bases and J lost 4 bases. CDR1 is SGHTA, CDR2 FQGNSA, per germline. CDR3 size: 18 residues. This CDR3 is CASSLSPSSGGGADTQYF. The CDR3 nucleotides are TGTGCCAGCAGCTTATCCCCGTCTAGCGGGGGAGGAGCAGATACGCAGTATTTT.

In its sample, this clonotype was seen a few times. V is TRBV27 and J is TRBJ1-1; no firm D call. Trimming removed 0 bases from V and 1 base from J, with 6 bases in between. Germline loops: CDR1 MNHEY, CDR2 SMNVEV (reference sequence). The CDR3 has 14 residues. Here the CDR3 reads CASSLSPGNTEAFF. CDR3 DNA sequence: TGTGCCAGCAGTTTATCTCCTGGGAACACTGAAGCTTTCTTT.

This chain joins TRBV5-4 and TRBJ2-1; D not certain. Germline V gene lookup returns CDR1 SGHNT and CDR2 YYREEE (reference sequence). The length of the CDR3 is 16 residues. With 4 bases removed from V and 6 bases from J, the gap between germline ends came to 20 bases. The CDR3 DNA sequence: TGTGCCAGCAGCCCGGCCGACACACGCTCTGCCAATGAGCAGTTCTTC. The encoded protein is CASSPADTRSANEQFF.

The rearrangement joins TRBV28 to TRBJ2-1; weak D call: TRBD2 (6 bases). The V end was cut by 6 bases, the J end by 0 bases, with 9 bases between. CDR1 is MDHEN, CDR2 SYDVKM, per germline. This CDR3 comprises 14 residues. The CDR3: CASRGSGSYNEQFF. The CDR3 nucleotides read TGTGCCAGCAGGGGTAGCGGCTCCTACAATGAGCAGTTCTTC.

This clonotype was seen a handful of times. This chain joins TRBV2 and TRBJ2-7, with 7 positions matching TRBD1. The length of the CDR3 is 15 residues. Germline V lookup: CDR1 SNHLY, CDR2 FYNNEI. The trim removed 8 bases at V and 2 bases at J, leaving 12 bases unmatched. The CDR3 sequence is CASHSDRNNPYEQYF. The CDR3 DNA is TGTGCCAGCCATTCGGACAGGAATAACCCCTACGAGCAGTACTTC.